This is a list of T cell receptor beta chains from one sample in a study of monozygotic twins with cystic fibrosis. Sequencing used immunoSEQ multiplex PCR; TCRdb keeps in-frame clones, though not all of them. This table holds about 9,600 clones, about 90% found once. Material for sequencing was blood. These TCRs come from a boy aged 2 to 9 with cystic fibrosis. Both conserved end residues are part of each CDR3. The D gene is left open where the match is weak. Size is omitted from some rows. Given values are once, few, many or a class for expanded clones.

D	V	size	J	CDR3	DNA
TRBD2	TRBV2	.	TRBJ2-5	CASSPRKGGGAQETQYF	TGTGCCAGCAGTCCGAGAAAGGGCGGGGGGGCTCAAGAGACCCAGTACTTC
.	TRBV7-2	.	TRBJ2-5	CASSPYPTETQYF	TGTGCCAGCAGCCCGTATCCCACAGAGACCCAGTACTTC
.	TRBV2	.	TRBJ2-6	CASSEQGLPSGANVLTF	TGTGCCAGCAGTGAACAAGGGTTACCCTCTGGGGCCAACGTCCTGACTTTC
TRBD1	TRBV19	.	TRBJ1-1	CASSIDEGAGTEAFF	TGTGCCAGTAGTATAGATGAGGGGGCGGGGACTGAAGCTTTCTTT
.	TRBV7-2	once	TRBJ2-7	CASSRSSYEQYF	TGTGCCAGCAGCCGATCCTCCTACGAGCAGTACTTC
.	TRBV7-9	once	TRBJ1-2	CASSLILDYGYTF	TGTGCCAGCAGCTTGATCTTAGACTATGGCTACACCTTC
TRBD2	TRBV5-4	.	TRBJ2-3	CASSQPAGGRADTQYF	TGTGCCAGCAGCCAACCGGCGGGGGGGCGAGCAGATACGCAGTATTTT
.	TRBV7-2	.	TRBJ1-2	CASSANRGGASYGYTF	TGTGCCAGCAGCGCTAATAGGGGGGGCGCGAGCTATGGCTACACCTTC
.	TRBV7-2	.	TRBJ1-5	CASSFGPGLNQPQHF	.
.	TRBV12-5	.	TRBJ2-7	CASGFRAPEQYF	TGTGCTAGTGGTTTTCGGGCGCCCGAGCAGTACTTC
.	TRBV5-1	once	TRBJ1-1	CASSFQGRDTEAFF	TGCGCCAGCAGCTTTCAGGGGAGAGACACTGAAGCTTTCTTT
.	TRBV19	.	TRBJ1-3	CASSPMGDSGNTIYF	TGTGCCAGTAGTCCCATGGGGGATTCTGGAAACACCATATATTTT
TRBD1	TRBV7-9	.	TRBJ1-4	CASSTGTEYGGKLFF	TGTGCCAGCAGCACCGGGACAGAATACGGCGGTAAACTGTTTTTT
.	TRBV5-4	.	TRBJ2-7	CASTQGPSSYEQYF	TGTGCCAGCACCCAGGGACCCAGCTCCTACGAGCAGTACTTC
TRBD1	TRBV29-1	.	TRBJ2-2	CSVEGQTTGELFF	TGCAGCGTTGAGGGACAGACCACCGGGGAGCTGTTTTTT
.	TRBV12-5	.	TRBJ2-2	CASGLVGRSGELFF	TGTGCTAGTGGTTTGGTCGGACGATCCGGGGAGCTGTTTTTT
.	TRBV5-1	.	TRBJ1-5	CASSPDLLSGNQPQHF	TGCGCCAGCAGCCCAGACCTTCTCTCGGGCAATCAGCCCCAGCATTTT
.	TRBV5-6	.	TRBJ1-5	CASSEMGWAEGNQPQHF	TGTGCCAGCAGCGAGATGGGGTGGGCAGAGGGCAATCAGCCCCAGCATTTT
.	TRBV14	.	TRBJ1-1	CASSRFGLNTEAFF	TGTGCCAGCAGCCGTTTTGGCCTGAACACTGAAGCTTTCTTT
.	TRBV19	.	TRBJ1-4	CASSNRAASEKLFF	TGTGCCAGTAGTAACCGGGCCGCGAGCGAAAAACTGTTTTTT
.	TRBV5-1	once	TRBJ1-1	CASGGTQGAEAFF	TGCGCCAGCGGTGGGACCCAGGGCGCTGAAGCTTTCTTT
.	TRBV6-1	.	TRBJ2-5	CASSPPGRLQETQYF	TGTGCCAGCAGTCCTCCGGGACGCTTACAAGAGACCCAGTACTTC